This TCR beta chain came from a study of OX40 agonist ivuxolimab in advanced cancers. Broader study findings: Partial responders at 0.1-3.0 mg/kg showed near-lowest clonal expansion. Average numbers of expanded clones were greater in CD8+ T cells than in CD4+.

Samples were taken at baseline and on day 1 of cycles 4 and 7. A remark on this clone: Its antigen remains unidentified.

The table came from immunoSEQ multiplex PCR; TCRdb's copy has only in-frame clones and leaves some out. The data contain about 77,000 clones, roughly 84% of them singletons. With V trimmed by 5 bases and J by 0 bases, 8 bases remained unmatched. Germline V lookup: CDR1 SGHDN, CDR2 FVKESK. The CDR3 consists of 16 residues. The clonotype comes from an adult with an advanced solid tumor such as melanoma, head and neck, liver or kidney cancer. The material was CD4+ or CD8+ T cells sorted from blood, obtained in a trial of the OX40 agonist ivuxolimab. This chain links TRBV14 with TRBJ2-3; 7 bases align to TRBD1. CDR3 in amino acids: CASSAWTGSSTDTQYF. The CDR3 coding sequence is TGTGCCAGCAGCGCCTGGACAGGTAGTAGCACAGATACGCAGTATTTT.